The 21 T cell receptor beta chains in this list originate from one sample, sequenced in a study of blood T cell repertoires in COVID-19. Data came from immunoSEQ multiplex PCR; TCRdb stores just in-frame clones and leaves some out. The data contain roughly 60,000 clones, about 80% of them singletons. Sequenced sample: peripheral blood. These receptors were collected from a woman aged 80 or over with acute or convalescent COVID-19.

The chain is built from TRBV28 and TRBJ1-5; 9 bases agree with TRBD1. The ends lost 1 base at V and 10 bases at J; junction bases unmatched: 8. The CDR3 spans 15 residues. In germline, CDR1 is MDHEN, CDR2 SYDVKM. This chain's CDR3 is CASSLSGTGSGPQHF. The CDR3 region has the DNA TGTGCCAGCAGTTTATCCGGGACAGGGTCTGGTCCCCAGCATTTT.

This chain uses TRBV5-1 with TRBJ2-1; TRBD2 matches at 7 bases. Germline trimming cut 3 bases from V and 7 bases from J; bases unmatched to any gene: 16. CDR1 is SGHRS and CDR2 is YFSETQ in the germline V gene. CDR3 length: 17 residues. The CDR3 nucleotides read TGCGCCAGCAGCTCCGAACTTGTCCGACGGGGAGGGAATGAGCAGTTCTTC. It encodes CASSSELVRRGGNEQFF.

CDR3 nucleotides: TGTGCCAGCTCACGGACTCCGACAACCTACAATGAGCAGTTCTTC. It codes for CASSRTPTTYNEQFF. This sequence joins TRBV18 and TRBJ2-1, with D perhaps TRBD2 (5 bases). Deletions cut 4 bases from V and 2 bases from J, with 12 bases between. The CDR3 has 15 residues. The germline V gene encodes CDR1 KGHSH and CDR2 LQKENI. Filled out from reference TRBV18 and TRBJ2-1, the complete variable domain reads NAGVMQNPRHLVRRRGQEARLRCSPMKGHSHVYWYRQLPEEGLKFMVYLQKENIIDESGMPKERFSAEFPKEGPSILRIQQVVRGDSAAYFCASSRTPTTYNEQFFGPGTRLTVL.

The CDR3 nucleotides are TGTGCCAGCAGCCAGGGACAGACCTATGGCTACACCTTC. Protein sequence: CASSQGQTYGYTF. The rearrangement uses TRBV7-9 and TRBJ1-2, with TRBD1 matching 7 bases. The CDR3 length is 13 residues. Germline V lookup: CDR1 SEHNR, CDR2 FQNEAQ (reference sequence). J was trimmed by 4 bases and V by 5 bases; bases with no gene match: 4.

The V call is TRBV7-4, the J call TRBJ2-3; maybe TRBD1 (6 bases). CDR1 and CDR2 (germline): SGHVT, SQSDAQ. V lost 2 bases to trimming and J lost 0 bases, with 12 bases between them. The CDR3 runs 16 residues. The CDR3, as DNA: TGTGCCAGCAGCTTACCCGACAGGTCTAGCACAGATACGCAGTATTTT. It codes for CASSLPDRSSTDTQYF.

The chain employs TRBV10-3 and TRBJ2-3, with 14 bases identical to TRBD2. This CDR3 spans 16 amino acids. Per germline, CDR1 ENHRY and CDR2 SYGVKD. The trim removed 3 bases at V and 4 bases at J, leaving 3 bases unmatched. The CDR3 sequence is CAISDLGLAGADTQYF. CDR3 DNA: TGTGCCATCAGTGACTTGGGACTAGCGGGGGCAGATACGCAGTATTTT.

DNA for the CDR3: TGTGCCAGCAGCGTAGAGTCAGAGGGTGCAGCTTTCTTT. It yields the protein CASSVESEGAAFF. This chain uses TRBV9 with TRBJ1-1; D gene unclear. V lost 0 bases and J 10 bases, leaving 13 bases between the germline ends. The CDR3 consists of 13 residues. Per the germline V gene, CDR1 is SGDLS and CDR2 is YYNGEE.

The rearrangement joins TRBV30 to TRBJ1-3; D is possibly TRBD1 (6 bases). Germline lookup yields CDR1 GTSNPN and CDR2 SVGIG (reference sequence). Trimming cost V 3 bases and J 0 bases, with 12 bases left between them. This CDR3 region has 15 residues. The CDR3 DNA reads TGTGCCTGGAGCTCCGGGACAACCTCTGGAAACACCATATATTTT. This sequence encodes CAWSSGTTSGNTIYF.

The rearrangement uses TRBV4-2 and TRBJ2-7; TRBD1 matches 10 bases. V lost 4 bases to trimming and J lost 2 bases; unmatched junction nucleotides: 2. The CDR3 is 14 amino acids. Germline loops: CDR1 LGHNA, CDR2 YNFKEQ. The CDR3 DNA follows: TGTGCCAGCAGCCGGGACAGGGGTACCTACGAGCAGTACTTC. Amino acids: CASSRDRGTYEQYF.

V and J are TRBV5-1 and TRBJ2-5; a weak D match, TRBD2 (5 bases). Germline loops: CDR1 SGHRS, CDR2 YFSETQ. Trimming pared 0 bases from V and 2 bases from J, leaving 8 bases between. The CDR3 is made up of 14 amino acids. CDR3 in amino acids: CASSLGGSQETQYF. The CDR3 DNA follows: TGCGCCAGCAGCTTGGGTGGGAGTCAAGAGACCCAGTACTTC. The full variable domain, rest sourced from reference TRBV5-1 and TRBJ2-5, is KAGVTQTPRYLIKTRGQQVTLSCSPISGHRSVSWYQQTPGQGLQFLFEYFSETQRNKGNFPGRFSGRQFSNSRSEMNVSTLELGDSALYLCASSLGGSQETQYFGPGTRLLVL.

This clone showed up just a few times. The V and J genes are TRBV5-1 and TRBJ1-3; D perhaps matches TRBD1 (6 bases). V was clipped by 4 bases and J by 3 bases, with 14 bases between them. Germline V lookup: CDR1 SGHRS, CDR2 YFSETQ. This CDR3 comprises 15 residues. CDR3 loop: CASSQQGGNGNTIYF. In DNA form, the CDR3 reads TGCGCCAGCAGCCAACAGGGAGGGAATGGAAACACCATATATTTT.

This clone was picked up a small number of times. The J gene is TRBJ2-5, the V gene TRBV5-6, with TRBD1 matching 9 bases. The germline V gene encodes CDR1 SGHDT and CDR2 YYEEEE. The CDR3 runs 13 residues. V lost 4 bases to trimming and J lost 4 bases; unmatched junction nucleotides: 2. DNA for the CDR3: TGTGCCAGCAGCACGGGACAGGGAGAGACCCAGTACTTC. Translation gives CASSTGQGETQYF.

The chain couples TRBV19 to TRBJ1-6; D gene ambiguous. V was clipped by 7 bases and J by 7 bases, with 17 bases between them. The CDR3 has 15 amino acids. CDR1 and CDR2 (germline): LNHDA, SQIVND (reference sequence). CDR3 nucleotide sequence: TGTGCCAGTAAGGCCCCCCGGGGAGAGAATTCACCCCTCCACTTT. Residues: CASKAPRGENSPLHF.

The chain is built from TRBV19 and TRBJ1-2; unclear D gene. This CDR3 is 13 amino acids long. Germline V lookup: CDR1 LNHDA, CDR2 SQIVND (reference sequence). The germline V and J ends were trimmed by 6 bases and 2 bases, with 10 bases remaining between them. The DNA for the CDR3 is TGTGCCAGTAGGGAGACGGTGAACTATGGCTACACCTTC. It yields the protein CASRETVNYGYTF.

The V gene is TRBV7-2, the J gene TRBJ1-3; the D is unclear. The CDR3 is made up of 13 amino acids. Between the trimmed V and J ends, which lost 5 bases and 1 base, there was a span of 6 bases. The germline V gene encodes CDR1 SGHTA and CDR2 FQGNSA. Written as DNA, the CDR3 is TGTGCCAGCAGCCTCCTTTCTGGAAACACCATATATTTT. It translates to CASSLLSGNTIYF.

The V and J genes are TRBV7-9 and TRBJ1-4; D gene unclear. Germline V gene data show CDR1 as SEHNR and CDR2 as FQNEAQ (reference sequence). The CDR3 extends over 12 amino acids. V gave up 5 bases and J gave up 7 bases, with 8 bases separating them. The CDR3 loop reads CASSPSGEKLFF. The CDR3, as DNA: TGTGCCAGCAGCCCAAGCGGTGAAAAACTGTTTTTT.

This rearrangement joins TRBV7-9 to TRBJ2-7; D is unresolved. Germline assignment: CDR1 SEHNR and CDR2 FQNEAQ (reference sequence). CDR3 length equals 14 residues. V dropped 5 bases and J dropped 0 bases, with 11 bases sitting between them. CDR3 nucleotides: TGTGCCAGCAGCCAATCTTCGGGCTCCTACGAGCAGTACTTC. Its translation: CASSQSSGSYEQYF.

The rearrangement joins TRBV6-6 to TRBJ1-4; D might be TRBD1 (6 bases). CDR1 is MNHNY and CDR2 is SVGAGI in the germline V gene (reference sequence). There are 14 residues in the CDR3. The V and J ends lost 3 bases and 3 bases respectively, with 8 bases between them. Written as DNA, the CDR3 is TGTGCCAGCAGTTATGGACAGTCTAATGAAAAACTGTTTTTT. Translating gives CASSYGQSNEKLFF.

The rearrangement joins TRBV5-1 to TRBJ1-4; 8 bases match TRBD1. J gave up 10 bases and V 3 bases, and 5 bases lay outside the gene matches. Germline V CDR1 and CDR2: SGHRS, YFSETQ. CDR3 length: 13 amino acids. CDR3 region: CASSSGQGGKLFF. The CDR3 coding sequence is TGCGCCAGCAGCTCCGGACAGGGAGGAAAACTGTTTTTT.

This chain connects TRBV27 to TRBJ2-1; a weak D match, TRBD2 (6 bases). The CDR3 loop spans 16 amino acids. Germline CDR1 is MNHEY and CDR2 is SMNVEV (reference sequence). Trimming took off 3 bases at V and 2 bases at J, with 14 bases between the two ends. CDR3 nucleotides: TGTGCCAGCAGTTTGGGGCTAGCGCCTACCTACAATGAGCAGTTCTTC. Translation gives CASSLGLAPTYNEQFF.

The V and J genes are TRBV27 and TRBJ1-1, with D possibly being TRBD1 (5 bases). Deletions cut 4 bases from V and 4 bases from J, with 13 bases between. The CDR3 contains 14 residues. Germline V CDR1 and CDR2: MNHEY, SMNVEV (reference sequence). The CDR3 is CASSSRQSITEAFF. The CDR3, as DNA: TGTGCCAGCAGTTCACGACAGAGCATCACTGAAGCTTTCTTT.